These 32 T cell receptor beta chains share one sample of origin, sequenced in a study of technical replicates of blood from a few donors. Repertoires were generated with immunoSEQ multiplex PCR, while TCRdb's copy carries only in-frame clones and drops some. Of approximately 81,000 clones detected, 70% to 90% appear once; the ten largest clones hold around 3.9%. The sample consisted of PBMCs. These receptor sequences come from a human donor in good health. Some clones in this sample may be carry-over from other donors' samples.

The rearrangement joins TRBV5-4 to TRBJ2-5; 9 bases are shared with TRBD2. This CDR3 is 17 amino acids long. The germline gives CDR1 SGHNT, CDR2 YYREEE (reference sequence). After removal of 4 bases from V and 8 bases from J, the junction contained 18 bases not matched to a gene. Written as DNA, the CDR3 is TGTGCCAGCAGCCCGGGAAGGGTACGCGCGGGGGGGCAAACCCAGTACTTC. This gives the protein CASSPGRVRAGGQTQYF.

This CDR3 reads CSVEVGGEQYF. The CDR3 DNA reads as TGCAGCGTTGAGGTAGGAGGCGAGCAGTACTTC. The chain has TRBV29-1 and TRBJ2-7; tentative D call: TRBD2 (5 bases). Germline V gives CDR1 SQVTM, CDR2 ANQGSEA. The CDR3 extends over 11 amino acids. V was trimmed by 3 bases and J by 6 bases, leaving 9 bases between them.

This chain links TRBV5-1 with TRBJ2-7, with 8 bases matching TRBD1. Germline CDR1 SGHRS, CDR2 YFSETQ. The ends lost 3 bases at V and 0 bases at J; junction bases unmatched: 8. There are 16 residues in the CDR3. CDR3: CASSYTGTGFSYEQYF. The CDR3 nucleotides read TGCGCCAGCAGCTACACCGGGACAGGCTTCTCCTACGAGCAGTACTTC.

The genes are TRBV11-2 and TRBJ1-1; D perhaps matches TRBD1 (6 bases). The V gene's germline CDR1 is SGHAT and CDR2 FQNNGV. Trimming pared 1 base from V and 3 bases from J, leaving 18 bases between. The CDR3 loop spans 17 amino acids. CDR3 region: CASSLGRGGRRYTEAFF. The CDR3 nucleotides are TGTGCCAGCAGCTTAGGAAGGGGGGGCCGGAGGTACACTGAAGCTTTCTTT.

V and J are TRBV29-1 and TRBJ2-7, with 7 bases that match TRBD2. Losses at the gene ends were 7 bases for V and 2 bases for J; bases not matched to a gene: 14. The V gene's germline CDR1 is SQVTM and CDR2 ANQGSEA. The CDR3 runs to 15 residues. The CDR3, as DNA: TGCAGCGCCACAGACGCTATGCGGGAGACCTACGAGCAGTACTTC. Translated: CSATDAMRETYEQYF.

The V and J genes are TRBV25-1 and TRBJ1-1, with D uncertain. Germline CDR1 reads MGHDK; CDR2 reads SYGVNS. The V end was cut by 2 bases, the J end by 6 bases, with 10 bases between. CDR3 length equals 13 residues. This CDR3 reads CASSELLTAEAFF. In DNA, the CDR3 is TGTGCCAGCAGTGAACTCCTAACGGCTGAAGCTTTCTTT.

Only one count was recorded for this clone. This chain uses TRBV4-1 with TRBJ2-1; 10 bases match TRBD2. The CDR3 consists of 17 residues. The V gene end was trimmed by 4 bases and the J gene end by 7 bases; junction bases not matched to a gene: 13. The germline V gene encodes CDR1 MGHRA and CDR2 YSYEKL. The CDR3 spells CASSPPSGRGSRNEQFF. The CDR3 coding sequence is TGCGCCAGCAGCCCCCCCAGCGGGAGGGGATCAAGAAATGAGCAGTTCTTC.

The V and J genes are TRBV6-5 and TRBJ2-7, with 8 bases matching TRBD2. The CDR3 runs to 14 residues. V was clipped by 5 bases and J by 6 bases; unmatched bases: 9. Germline CDR1 and CDR2: MNHEY and SVGAGI. As DNA, the CDR3 is TGTGCCAGCAGTACCCCGGGGGGGGCAAGCGAGCAGTACTTC. Translation gives CASSTPGGASEQYF.

V is TRBV27 and J is TRBJ1-1; 7 nucleotides agree with TRBD1. CDR3 size: 13 residues. Germline trimming cut 6 bases from V and 3 bases from J; bases unmatched to any gene: 4. The germline gives CDR1 MNHEY, CDR2 SMNVEV (reference sequence). In DNA form, the CDR3 reads TGTGCCAGCAGCGGACAGGTGGACACTGAAGCTTTCTTT. This translates into CASSGQVDTEAFF.

The rearrangement joins TRBV6-4 to TRBJ1-5; weak D call: TRBD1 (5 bases). CDR1 MRHNA and CDR2 SNTAGT come from the germline V gene. Trimming took 4 bases from V and 1 from J, leaving 11 bases between them. This CDR3 spans 15 amino acids. The CDR3 loop reads CASSAQGGSNQPQHF. CDR3 DNA sequence: TGTGCCAGCAGTGCCCAGGGCGGAAGCAATCAGCCCCAGCATTTT.

The chain recombines TRBV6-5 with TRBJ2-3; 9 nucleotides match TRBD1. This CDR3 is 15 amino acids long. Per the germline V gene, CDR1 is MNHEY and CDR2 is SVGAGI. V lost 6 bases, J lost 4 bases, and 8 bases stayed unmatched. The CDR3 region has the DNA TGTGCCAGCAGCAGACAGGGGGGTCTCCCAGATACGCAGTATTTT. This codes for CASSRQGGLPDTQYF.

By sample fraction, this clone is medium-sized (0.01 to 0.1%). The chain combines TRBV4-3 with TRBJ2-5; D is possibly TRBD2 (5 bases). V lost 0 bases and J 1 base, leaving 9 bases between the germline ends. Germline V lookup: CDR1 LGHNA, CDR2 YSLEER. The CDR3 totals 15 residues. Here the CDR3 reads CASSQERGGQETQYF. The DNA for the CDR3 is TGCGCCAGCAGCCAAGAACGGGGTGGCCAAGAGACCCAGTACTTC.

The chain carries TRBV6-1 and TRBJ2-5, with D perhaps matching TRBD2 (7 bases). Germline CDR1 and CDR2: MNHNS and SASEGT. Trimming left V 7 bases short and J 1 base short, with 16 bases between. The CDR3 totals 15 residues. The CDR3 region is CASKGGSGLQETQYF. Written as DNA, the CDR3 is TGTGCCAGCAAAGGGGGTAGCGGGCTCCAAGAGACCCAGTACTTC.

The chain carries TRBV6-6 and TRBJ1-3, with 7 bases identical to TRBD1. The CDR3 totals 14 residues. The germline gives CDR1 MNHNY, CDR2 SVGAGI (reference sequence). V lost 6 bases and J lost 4; bases outside the gene matches: 6. CDR3 nucleotides: TGTGCCAGCAGGGAGACAGGGTCCGGAAACACCATATATTTT. This translates into CASRETGSGNTIYF.

The chain couples TRBV30 to TRBJ1-2; D remains ambiguous. The CDR3 loop spans 13 amino acids. Deletions cut 4 bases from V and 7 bases from J, with 16 bases between. Germline values: CDR1 GTSNPN, CDR2 SVGIG (reference sequence). The CDR3 here is CAWIGRFVRGYTF. In nucleotides, the CDR3 is TGTGCCTGGATAGGCAGGTTCGTCCGTGGCTACACCTTC.

This clone appeared a few times. Here the CDR3 reads CSVGAGGPYGYTF. The CDR3 nucleotides read TGCAGCGTTGGCGCAGGAGGACCCTATGGCTACACCTTC. The chain uses TRBV29-1 and TRBJ1-2; no clear D. Trimming stripped 4 bases from V and 4 bases from J, with 13 bases between. This CDR3 has 13 residues. Germline V gene data show CDR1 as SQVTM and CDR2 as ANQGSEA.

The chain links TRBV30 to TRBJ2-7; the D is unclear. Germline V gene lookup returns CDR1 GTSNPN and CDR2 SVGIG (reference sequence). Trimming took off 2 bases at V and 1 base at J, with 3 bases between the two ends. This CDR3 comprises 11 residues. CDR3 amino acids: CAWSQSYEQYF. DNA of the CDR3: TGTGCCTGGAGTCAGTCCTACGAGCAGTACTTC.

This sequence joins TRBV10-3 and TRBJ1-4; D uncertain. Trimming left V 2 bases short and J 7 bases short, with 14 bases between. This CDR3 spans 15 amino acids. Germline V lookup: CDR1 ENHRY, CDR2 SYGVKD. CDR3 sequence (DNA): TGTGCCATCAGTGAGAGCGGTTCGGTCGTTGAAAAACTGTTTTTT. Its translation: CAISESGSVVEKLFF.

The genes are TRBV14 and TRBJ2-5; D call uncertain. CDR3 length: 13 residues. V shed 0 bases and J shed 2 bases, with 4 bases lying between them. Germline V gene lookup returns CDR1 SGHDN and CDR2 FVKESK. The CDR3 DNA is TGTGCCAGCAGCCAAGACCCGCAAGAGACCCAGTACTTC. Translating gives CASSQDPQETQYF.

In nucleotides, the CDR3 is TGTGCCAGCAGCGTCCGGGACAGGGGTCACGAGCAGTTCTTC. Amino acids: CASSVRDRGHEQFF. The chain combines TRBV5-4 with TRBJ2-1; 10 bases are a match to TRBD1. The length of the CDR3 is 14 residues. CDR1 is SGHNT, CDR2 YYREEE, per germline (reference sequence). Trimming cost V 4 bases and J 10 bases; bases outside gene matches: 8.

J is TRBJ2-1 and V is TRBV29-1; no definite D call. The CDR3 runs to 12 residues. Germline CDR1 is SQVTM and CDR2 is ANQGSEA. Trimming removed 5 bases at V and 9 bases at J, with 14 bases between. The CDR3 here is CSVLPPPGEQFF. The DNA of the CDR3 is TGCAGCGTTTTACCCCCGCCCGGTGAGCAGTTCTTC.

The chain employs TRBV19 and TRBJ1-5; the D gene is possibly TRBD1 (6 bases). Germline V CDR1 and CDR2: LNHDA, SQIVND (reference sequence). V lost 5 bases, J lost 5 bases, and 10 bases lay in between. This CDR3 spans 13 amino acids. CDR3 sequence (DNA): TGTGCCAGTAGTGAGGACAGTTATCAGCCCCAGCATTTT. It codes for CASSEDSYQPQHF.

The chain combines TRBV4-1 with TRBJ2-7, with 8 bases aligning to TRBD1. In germline, CDR1 is MGHRA, CDR2 YSYEKL. Germline trimming cut 3 bases from V and 4 bases from J; bases unmatched to any gene: 8. CDR3 length: 15 amino acids. The CDR3 here is CASSQPGTGLYEQYF. CDR3 nucleotide sequence: TGCGCCAGCAGCCAGCCCGGGACAGGCCTTTACGAGCAGTACTTC.

This chain connects TRBV9 to TRBJ1-1; D uncertain. V was shortened by 4 bases and J by 1 base, with 14 bases between the two germline ends. CDR1 SGDLS and CDR2 YYNGEE come from the germline V gene. The CDR3 length is 15 residues. CDR3 in amino acids: CASSPRPAENTEAFF. The CDR3 DNA is TGTGCCAGCAGCCCCCGCCCTGCAGAGAACACTGAAGCTTTCTTT. Looking up the rest from reference TRBV9 and TRBJ1-1 gives the full variable domain: DSGVTQTPKHLITATGQRVTLRCSPRSGDLSVYWYQQSLDQGLQFLIQYYNGEERAKGNILERFSAQQFPDLHSELNLSSLELGDSALYFCASSPRPAENTEAFFGQGTRLTVV.

J is TRBJ2-5 and V is TRBV6-5; D perhaps matches TRBD2 (7 bases). The CDR3 consists of 13 residues. V lost 6 bases, J lost 5 bases, and 13 bases lay in between. Germline V lookup: CDR1 MNHEY, CDR2 SVGAGI. CDR3 in amino acids: CASRGGLSETQYF. The DNA for the CDR3 is TGTGCCAGCAGGGGGGGGCTTTCGGAGACCCAGTACTTC.

DNA of the CDR3: TGTGCCAGCAGCTTGGCGCTTCAGGGGACAGCTTTCTACGAGCAGTACTTC. It encodes CASSLALQGTAFYEQYF. The chain combines TRBV5-6 with TRBJ2-7; 7 bases map to TRBD1. J gave up 3 bases and V 0 bases, and 12 bases lay outside the gene matches. The germline CDR1 and CDR2 sequences are SGHDT and YYEEEE. The CDR3 length is 17 residues.

The J gene is TRBJ1-6, the V gene TRBV27; weak D call: TRBD1 (5 bases). V was pared by 2 bases and J by 7 bases, with 12 bases between. The CDR3 totals 15 residues. Germline V CDR1 and CDR2: MNHEY, SMNVEV (reference sequence). The CDR3 nucleotides are TGTGCCAGCAGTTTAGGGGCGTTAGAGAATTCACCCCTCCACTTT. Amino acids: CASSLGALENSPLHF.

The chain recombines TRBV27 with TRBJ1-2, with 7 positions matching TRBD1. The CDR3 extends over 15 amino acids. Germline loops: CDR1 MNHEY, CDR2 SMNVEV (reference sequence). Germline trimming cut 0 bases from V and 3 bases from J; bases unmatched to any gene: 4. This CDR3 is CASSLSGRGDYGYTF. The DNA for the CDR3 is TGTGCCAGCAGTTTATCGGGCAGGGGGGACTATGGCTACACCTTC.

This clone was counted only a few times. The V call is TRBV7-6, the J call TRBJ2-7; no clear D gene. This CDR3 has 15 residues. Germline lookup yields CDR1 SGHVS and CDR2 FNYEAQ. Trimming removed 5 bases at V and 2 bases at J, with 16 bases between. In DNA form, the CDR3 reads TGTGCCAGCAGCCCTCCCGATAAACGAGCCTACGAGCAGTACTTC. Amino acids: CASSPPDKRAYEQYF.

The V and J genes are TRBV4-1 and TRBJ2-3, with D possibly matching TRBD1 (6 bases). Germline V gives CDR1 MGHRA, CDR2 YSYEKL. The CDR3 runs to 14 residues. V shed 0 bases and J shed 7 bases, with 11 bases lying between them. Here the CDR3 reads CASSQEGAGYTQYF. The CDR3 DNA sequence: TGCGCCAGCAGCCAAGAGGGGGCCGGATATACGCAGTATTTT.

This clone was counted between two and nine times. This chain uses TRBV7-9 with TRBJ1-5; TRBD1 matches at 8 bases. Per the germline V gene, CDR1 is SEHNR and CDR2 is FQNEAQ (reference sequence). V was pared by 1 base and J by 5 bases, with 4 bases of the junction left unmatched. CDR3 length equals 15 residues. In DNA form, the CDR3 reads TGTGCCAGCAGCTTAGAGGGGACAGGTTATCAGCCCCAGCATTTT. As protein: CASSLEGTGYQPQHF.

This chain links TRBV29-1 with TRBJ2-7; TRBD2 matches 7 bases. Germline CDR1 is SQVTM and CDR2 is ANQGSEA. The CDR3 is 13 residues long. V dropped 4 bases and J dropped 2; count of bases not matched to a gene: 5. CDR3 in amino acids: CSVGGEGPYEQYF. The CDR3 nucleotides read TGCAGCGTTGGGGGGGAGGGGCCCTACGAGCAGTACTTC.